This T cell receptor beta chain is from a study of OX40 agonist ivuxolimab in advanced cancers. Study-level information: Ivuxolimab was delivered to patients intravenously every 2 weeks at doses spanning 0.01 to 10 mg/kg.

Sequencing was performed with immunoSEQ multiplex PCR; in TCRdb, only in-frame clones are kept and a portion is missing. The table lists about 110,000 clones, approximately 90% of them singletons. This clone was recorded only once. V was shortened by 0 bases and J by 2 bases, with 13 bases between the two germline ends. CDR1 and CDR2 (germline): MNHNY, SVGAGI (reference sequence). The CDR3 covers 16 residues. Here the sequenced sample was CD4+ or CD8+ T cells sorted from blood, taken in a trial of the OX40 agonist ivuxolimab. The clonotype was recovered from an adult with an advanced solid tumor such as melanoma, head and neck, liver or kidney cancer. The V and J genes are TRBV6-6 and TRBJ1-1, with unresolved D. CDR3 nucleotides: TGTGCCAGCAGTTACTCCCCTGAGAAAACCAACACTGAAGCTTTCTTT. This encodes CASSYSPEKTNTEAFF.